A selection of T cell receptor beta chains follows, all from one sample in a study of blood T cells in healthy people across ages. TCRdb called the 5' RACE reads again in MiXCR, with one record for every CDR3 protein. Among about a million distinct CDR3 sequences listed, 45% to 60% were seen once. Sequencing was done on a sample of blood. These receptors all come from a woman aged 60-75 years in good health. CDR3s include the opening cysteine and the closing phenylalanine or tryptophan. The D gene is left open where the match is weak. The listing skips clone size in some rows; elsewhere it reads once, few, many or a size class.

D | size | J | V | CDR3 | DNA
NA | NA | TRBJ2-5 | TRBV6-5 | CASSYSGSSWTQYF | TGTGCCAGCAGTTACTCCGGCAGTTCTTGGACCCAGTACTTC
NA | NA | TRBJ2-1 | TRBV20-1 | CSARQRLYNEQFF | TGCAGTGCCCGCCAGCGGCTCTACAATGAGCAGTTCTTC
NA | few | TRBJ2-7 | TRBV18 | CASSPAAGTYEQYF | TGTGCCAGCTCACCAGCGGCGGGCACCTACGAGCAGTACTTC
NA | NA | TRBJ2-3 | TRBV3-1 | CASSLRGVVTDTQYF | TGTGCCAGCAGCCTTCGCGGAGTCGTGACAGATACGCAGTATTTT
NA | NA | TRBJ1-1 | TRBV6-5 | CASSHGTRANTEAFF | TGTGCCAGCAGCCACGGGACAAGAGCGAACACTGAAGCTTTCTTT
TRBD2 | NA | TRBJ2-7 | TRBV29-1 | CSVGVFRTGGEQYF | TGCAGCGTTGGGGTCTTCCGAACGGGGGGCGAGCAGTACTTC
NA | NA | TRBJ1-4 | TRBV25-1 | CASSEYMAGNEKLFF | TGTGCCAGCAGTGAATATATGGCGGGTAACGAAAAACTGTTTTTT
NA | few | TRBJ2-5 | TRBV3-1 | CASSQDGPAQYF | TGTGCCAGCAGCCAGGACGGGCCGGCCCAGTACTTC
NA | NA | TRBJ2-1 | TRBV11-2 | CASSKLETGAYEQFF | TGTGCCAGCAGCAAATTGGAGACGGGAGCCTATGAGCAGTTCTTC
TRBD2 | NA | TRBJ2-3 | TRBV20-1 | CSARKLAGAGDTQYF | TGCAGTGCTAGGAAACTAGCGGGAGCGGGAGATACGCAGTATTTT
TRBD1 | NA | TRBJ1-2 | TRBV28 | CASSLLGRGRADYGYTF | TGTGCCAGCAGTTTATTGGGCAGGGGGCGGGCTGACTATGGCTACACCTTC
TRBD2 | few | TRBJ2-1 | TRBV7-3 | CASSVGLAASSYNEQFF | TGTGCCAGCAGCGTAGGACTAGCGGCAAGCTCCTACAATGAGCAGTTCTTC
TRBD2 | NA | TRBJ2-3 | TRBV29-1 | CSVVGLAGVDTQYF | TGCAGCGTTGTAGGGTTAGCGGGAGTTGATACGCAGTATTTT
TRBD2 | NA | TRBJ2-1 | TRBV28 | CASSSDRKSGTSGSDEQFF | TGTGCCAGCAGTTCCGACCGGAAAAGCGGAACTAGCGGGAGTGATGAGCAGTTCTTC
NA | NA | TRBJ2-7 | TRBV12-5 | CANLLHLVTASYEQYF | TGTGCGAATCTTCTCCACCTTGTGACAGCCTCCTACGAGCAGTACTTC
NA | few | TRBJ2-5 | TRBV9 | CASSVAPNSFEQTQYF | TGTGCCAGCAGCGTAGCCCCAAACAGTTTCGAACAGACCCAGTACTTC
TRBD2 | NA | TRBJ2-3 | TRBV2 | CASKREGHTQYF | TGTGCCAGCAAGCGGGAGGGCCATACGCAGTATTTT
NA | few | TRBJ2-5 | TRBV12-3/TRBV12-4 | CASSEGIPRETQYF | TGTGCCAGCAGCGAAGGGATCCCAAGAGAGACCCAGTACTTC
NA | once | TRBJ1-1 | TRBV3-1 | CASSSSQYTEAFF | TGTGCCAGCAGCTCTAGCCAATACACTGAAGCTTTCTTT
NA | NA | TRBJ2-3 | TRBV7-6 | CASSSGTQTDTQYF | TGTGCCAGCAGTTCCGGGACCCAGACAGATACGCAGTATTTT
TRBD2 | few | TRBJ2-7 | TRBV7-2 | CASSLDGTGGPYEQYF | TGTGCCAGCAGCTTAGACGGGACGGGAGGGCCTTACGAGCAGTACTTC
NA | once | TRBJ1-4 | TRBV5-5 | CASSLGYRDGNEKLFF | TGTGCCAGCAGCTTGGGATACCGCGATGGGAATGAAAAACTGTTTTTT
TRBD2 | once | TRBJ2-3 | TRBV6-1 | CASGQREYTDTQYF | TGTGCCAGCGGACAGCGGGAGTACACAGATACGCAGTATTTT
NA | NA | TRBJ2-1 | TRBV4-3 | CASSQNPPSGYSYNEQFF | TGCGCCAGCAGCCAAAACCCCCCAAGCGGTTACTCCTACAATGAGCAGTTCTTC
NA | NA | TRBJ2-7 | TRBV7-2 | CASSSAFGGSEAYEQYF | TGTGCCAGCAGCTCCGCTTTTGGGGGTAGCGAGGCCTACGAGCAGTACTTC
TRBD2 | NA | TRBJ2-7 | TRBV20-1 | CSCYFGTSGEQYF | TGCAGCTGCTACTTTGGGACTAGCGGCGAGCAGTACTTC